These 22 T cell receptor beta chains came from one sample sequenced in a study of tumor-infiltrating lymphocytes in oesophageal squamous cell carcinoma. TCRdb recomputed calls from the PCR reads with MiXCR, one row per CDR3 protein. This sample carries 9,500 to 11,000 distinct CDR3 sequences, roughly 50% of them seen once, and the ten largest clones take around 19%. Sequenced: esophageal tumor tissue. These receptors all stem from a female donor with esophageal squamous cell carcinoma.

The V gene is TRBV27, the J gene TRBJ1-2; D is possibly TRBD1 (5 bases). CDR3 length: 16 residues. The V end lost 2 bases, the J end lost 0 bases, and 13 bases lay between the germline ends. Germline V gene data show CDR1 as MNHEY and CDR2 as SMNVEV (reference sequence). In nucleotides, the CDR3 is TGTGCCAGCAGTTTAAGGCGTTCGACAGCTAACTATGGCTACACCTTC. Translating gives CASSLRRSTANYGYTF.

V usage is TRBV24-1 and J usage is TRBJ2-7, with D unclear. The germline V gene has CDR1 KGHDR and CDR2 SFDVKD. The CDR3 sequence is 13 residues long. Trimming took 2 bases from V and 2 from J, leaving 6 bases between them. The CDR3 is CATSDSTAYEQYF. CDR3 in DNA: TGTGCCACCAGTGATTCCACAGCCTACGAGCAGTACTTC.

This clonotype has at least ten counts. The conserved closing phenylalanine or tryptophan is absent in this CDR3, likely reflecting a read error. No DNA is shown, since the ends of the CDR3 on it are uncertain; the CDR3 is the one TCRdb lists. The V gene is TRBV7-9, the J gene TRBJ1-1; no DNA check was done on the table's D call, TRBD1. Ends included, the CDR3 has 19 residues. Germline lookup yields CDR1 SEHNR and CDR2 FQNEAQ (reference sequence). The CDR3 reads CASSLGFRDLGKMATPSVR.

The chain employs TRBV6-2 or TRBV6-3 and TRBJ2-1; TRBD2 matches at 8 bases. Germline loops: CDR1 MNHEY, CDR2 SVGEGT. This CDR3 has 16 amino acids. V dropped 1 base and J dropped 10; count of bases not matched to a gene: 12. CDR3 sequence (DNA): TGTGCCAGCAGTTACTTCGTGCTAGCGGGTTCCTACGAGCAGTTCTTC. It specifies CASSYFVLAGSYEQFF.

The chain employs TRBV24-1 and TRBJ2-3; 11 bases fit TRBD1. Trimming at V came to 6 bases and at J to 3 bases, leaving 7 bases not matched to a gene. This CDR3 contains 16 residues. Germline CDR1 is KGHDR and CDR2 is SFDVKD. CDR3 DNA sequence: TGTGCCACCAGTACGGCCGGACAGGGGGCGACAGATACGCAGTATTTT. Translation: CATSTAGQGATDTQYF.

This clonotype appeared a few times. This chain joins TRBV7-2 and TRBJ2-1, with D unresolved. Germline assignment: CDR1 SGHTA and CDR2 FQGNSA. With 0 bases removed from V and 7 bases from J, the gap between germline ends came to 16 bases. The CDR3 is made up of 16 amino acids. The CDR3 bases are TGTGCCAGCAGCTTAGCGGCGAGAAGGCTGGGGAATGAGCAGTTCTTC. Residues: CASSLAARRLGNEQFF. The full variable domain, with the rest looked up from reference TRBV7-2 and TRBJ2-1, is GAGVSQSPSNKVTEKGKDVELRCDPISGHTALYWYRQSLGQGLEFLIYFQGNSAPDKSGLPSDRFSAERTGGSVSTLTIQRTQQEDSAVYLCASSLAARRLGNEQFFGPGTRLTVL.

This clonotype was detected once. This chain links TRBV4-2 with TRBJ1-5, with D tentatively TRBD1 (5 bases). Germline V CDR1 and CDR2: LGHNA, YNFKEQ. The CDR3 is 15 amino acids. V lost 3 bases to trimming and J lost 13 bases, with 22 bases between them. CDR3: CASSQQGPGGDTQHF. The CDR3 bases are TGTGCCAGCAGCCAGCAAGGGCCGGGAGGGGATACGCAGCATTTT.

The chain uses TRBV6-8 and TRBJ2-5; D uncertain. The CDR3 extends over 15 amino acids. Trimming shortened V by 5 bases and J by 11 bases, and 24 bases separated the two germline ends. Germline CDR1 is MNHGY and CDR2 is SAAAGT. The CDR3 here is CASSPDHPRYNEQYF. The CDR3 bases are TGTGCCAGCAGTCCAGACCATCCGAGATACAATGAGCAGTACTTC.

The chain couples TRBV27 to TRBJ2-3; maybe TRBD1 (5 bases). TRBJ2-7 explains the end of the DNA better; the J call may be wrong. This CDR3 comprises 14 residues. CDR1 MNHEY and CDR2 SMNVEV come from the germline V gene (reference sequence). The CDR3 nucleotides are TGTGCCAGCAGTTCCAGGGTTCCGGCGGTCGAGCAGTACTTC. Translated: CASSSRVPAVEQYF.

The chain uses TRBV7-2 and TRBJ2-4; D is unclear. The J call is uncertain, as TRBJ2-7 better fits the DNA end. The CDR3 totals 13 residues. Looked up from germline, CDR1 is SGHTA and CDR2 is FQGNSA. CDR3 amino acids: CASSLEGGYEQYF. CDR3 DNA sequence: TGTGCCAGCAGCTTAGAGGGCGGCTACGAGCAGTACTTC.

This clonotype was detected once. The chain combines TRBV7-8 with TRBJ2-7; 13 bases match TRBD2. The DNA end is more similar to TRBJ2-1, so the J call may be wrong. In germline, CDR1 is SGHVS, CDR2 FQNEAQ. The CDR3 has 14 residues. CDR3 DNA sequence: TGTGCCAGCAGCCAAACTAGCGGGAGGGCCGGGCAGTTCTTC. It specifies CASSQTSGRAGQFF.

This sequence joins TRBV12-3 or TRBV12-4 and TRBJ2-5; 13 nucleotides match TRBD2. The J call may be mistaken, given a closer DNA end match to TRBJ2-7. The CDR3 runs to 14 residues. The CDR3 nucleotides read TGTGCCAGCAGTTGGACTAGCGGGGGCTACGAGCAGTACTTC. This sequence encodes CASSWTSGGYEQYF.

This clonotype is categorized as medium-sized. The genes are TRBV5-5 and TRBJ2-1, with 7 bases that match TRBD1. The CDR3 loop spans 15 amino acids. The V segment lost 2 bases and the J segment 2 bases; nucleotides outside the gene matches: 4. Germline CDR1 reads SGHKS; CDR2 reads YYEKEE (reference sequence). CDR3 nucleotides: TGTGCCAGCAGCTTAGGGCAGGGGGCCTACAATGAGCAGTTCTTC. It specifies CASSLGQGAYNEQFF.

Sample share makes this clonotype medium-sized. The V gene is TRBV7-9, the J gene TRBJ2-3; maybe TRBD1 (6 bases). Germline lookup yields CDR1 SEHNR and CDR2 FQNEAQ (reference sequence). V was shortened by 6 bases and J by 6 bases, with 13 bases between the two germline ends. The length of the CDR3 is 13 residues. This chain's CDR3 is CASRARTADTQYF. CDR3 bases: TGTGCCAGCAGGGCCCGGACAGCCGATACGCAGTATTTT.

This clonotype has at least ten counts. This chain joins TRBV5-1 and TRBJ2-5; D may be TRBD2 (6 bases). TRBJ2-7 matches the DNA end more closely, so the J call is doubtful. The CDR3 totals 15 residues. The V gene's germline CDR1 is SGHRS and CDR2 YFSETQ. The CDR3 sequence: CASSPLAGLTYEQYF. CDR3 sequence (DNA): TGCGCCAGCAGCCCCTTGGCGGGGCTCACCTACGAGCAGTACTTC.

The sample holds a few counts of this clonotype. This chain links TRBV7-2 with TRBJ2-1; TRBD1 aligns across 8 bases. Judging by the DNA end, TRBJ2-5 fits better; the J call may be wrong. The CDR3 sequence is 15 residues long. The germline CDR1 and CDR2 sequences are SGHTA and FQGNSA. The chain's CDR3 is CASSLGTGSQETQYF. CDR3 coding DNA: TGTGCCAGCAGCTTAGGGACAGGGAGCCAAGAGACCCAGTACTTC.

The J gene is TRBJ2-7, the V gene TRBV7-6; D perhaps matches TRBD2 (6 bases). The J call may not be correct, given that the DNA end is closer to TRBJ2-5. CDR3 length: 15 residues. Germline lookup yields CDR1 SGHVS and CDR2 FNYEAQ. CDR3 sequence (DNA): TGTGCCAGCAGCCCCCGGGAGACAGATGGAGAGACCCAGTACTTC. Protein sequence: CASSPRETDGETQYF.

The rearrangement links TRBV7-2 to TRBJ1-1, with 10 bases lining up with TRBD2. With the DNA end fitting TRBJ2-3 better, the J assignment may be wrong. Per the germline V gene, CDR1 is SGHTA and CDR2 is FQGNSA. CDR3 length: 17 amino acids. CDR3 in amino acids: CASSLEASGRWTDTQYF. CDR3 coding DNA: TGTGCCAGCAGCTTAGAGGCTAGCGGGAGATGGACAGATACGCAGTATTTT.

The V call is TRBV7-6, the J call TRBJ2-3, with 7 bases identical to TRBD1. The CDR3 extends over 14 amino acids. The V gene's germline CDR1 is SGHVS and CDR2 FNYEAQ. The junction had 4 bases not matched to a gene; V was cut back by 5 bases and J by 2 bases. The CDR3 sequence is CASSQGVNTDTQYF. The CDR3 nucleotides read TGTGCCAGCAGCCAGGGGGTTAACACAGATACGCAGTATTTT.

The chain couples TRBV7-6 to TRBJ1-2; D ambiguous. The CDR3 sequence is 14 residues long. V was shortened by 1 base and J by 4 bases, with 10 bases between the two germline ends. The germline gives CDR1 SGHVS, CDR2 FNYEAQ. As DNA, the CDR3 is TGTGCCAGCAGCTTAGACAGCTACCTCTATGGCTACACCTTC. Protein: CASSLDSYLYGYTF.

The genes are TRBV27 and TRBJ1-1; possible D gene TRBD1, 6 bases. Trimming took off 6 bases at V and 4 bases at J, with 21 bases between the two ends. The CDR3 extends over 16 amino acids. Germline CDR1 is MNHEY and CDR2 is SMNVEV (reference sequence). Written as DNA, the CDR3 is TGTGCCAGCAGCCTGGGACATACCTACGTGAGCACTGAAGCTTTCTTT. Translation: CASSLGHTYVSTEAFF.

The CDR3 region is CASSLVGTSGRETQYF. The CDR3 DNA reads TGTGCCAGCAGCTTAGTTGGGACTAGCGGGAGAGAGACCCAGTACTTC. J is TRBJ2-1 and V is TRBV7-6, with TRBD2 identical over 14 bases. The DNA end favors TRBJ2-5, so the J call may be wrong. This CDR3 is built from 16 residues. Germline V CDR1 and CDR2: SGHVS, FNYEAQ.